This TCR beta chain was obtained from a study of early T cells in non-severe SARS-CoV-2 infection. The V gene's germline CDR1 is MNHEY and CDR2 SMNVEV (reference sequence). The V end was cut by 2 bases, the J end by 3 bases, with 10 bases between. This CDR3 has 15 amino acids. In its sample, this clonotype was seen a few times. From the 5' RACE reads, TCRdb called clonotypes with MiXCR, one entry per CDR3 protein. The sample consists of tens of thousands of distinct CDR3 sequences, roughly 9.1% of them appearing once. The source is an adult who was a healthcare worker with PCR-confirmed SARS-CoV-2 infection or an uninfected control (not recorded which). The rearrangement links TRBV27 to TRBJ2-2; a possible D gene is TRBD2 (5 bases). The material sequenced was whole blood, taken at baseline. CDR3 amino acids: CASSLGAGYTGELFF. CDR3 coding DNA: TGTGCCAGCAGTTTAGGCGCGGGCTACACCGGGGAGCTGTTTTTT.